The entry that follows covers one TCR beta chain sequence. This CDR3 has 13 residues. Looked up from germline, CDR1 is SGHRS and CDR2 is YFSETQ. V was clipped by 5 bases and J by 3 bases, with 12 bases between them. This entry belongs to a study of blood T cell repertoires in COVID-19. Study as a whole: There were acute and convalescent COVID-19 samples, and they came from the United States, Italy and Spain.

Measured with immunoSEQ multiplex PCR; TCRdb has only the in-frame clones, and not every one. This sample has 25,000 to 35,000 clones, with around 94% found just once. The sample was peripheral blood. This clonotype originated in a woman aged 65 to 85 with COVID-19, enrolled during active disease. This chain connects TRBV5-1 to TRBJ2-7; D gene uncertain. The CDR3 region is CASSLDGFYEQYF. CDR3 coding DNA: TGCGCCAGCAGTTTAGATGGTTTCTACGAGCAGTACTTC. The entire variable domain, with the rest obtained from reference TRBV5-1 and TRBJ2-7, is as follows: KAGVTQTPRYLIKTRGQQVTLSCSPISGHRSVSWYQQTPGQGLQFLFEYFSETQRNKGNFPGRFSGRQFSNSRSEMNVSTLELGDSALYLCASSLDGFYEQYFGPGTRLTVT.